These 18 T cell receptor beta chains were all obtained from the same sample, sequenced in a study of blood T cell repertoires in COVID-19. The protocol was immunoSEQ multiplex PCR, while the TCRdb copy is restricted to in-frame clones and leaves out a portion. In the table there are 150,000 to 200,000 clones, about 80% of which are singletons. Sequenced material: peripheral blood. These receptors originate from a human donor in a cohort sampled during active COVID-19.

The chain employs TRBV12-5 and TRBJ2-5; a weak D match, TRBD2 (5 bases). The V end lost 6 bases, the J end lost 7 bases, and 9 bases lay between the germline ends. Germline CDR1 and CDR2: LGHNT and FRNRAP. The CDR3 loop spans 11 amino acids. The CDR3 region has the DNA TGTGCTAGTGGCACCGCGGGGACCCAGTACTTC. It specifies CASGTAGTQYF. The variable domain in full, completed from reference TRBV12-5 and TRBJ2-5, reads DARVTQTPRHKVTEMGQEVTMRCQPILGHNTVFWYRQTMMQGLELLAYFRNRAPLDDSGMPKDRFSAEMPDATLATLKIQPSEPRDSAVYFCASGTAGTQYFGPGTRLLVL.

This clone was picked up a small number of times. This chain uses TRBV27 with TRBJ2-1; D is perhaps TRBD1 (6 bases). The CDR3 spans 13 residues. CDR1 is MNHEY and CDR2 is SMNVEV in the germline V gene (reference sequence). Trimming left V 3 bases short and J 6 bases short, with 9 bases between. In DNA form, the CDR3 reads TGTGCCAGCAGTTTGCAGACAGGCAATGAGCAGTTCTTC. Its protein is CASSLQTGNEQFF.

V is TRBV6-6 and J is TRBJ2-3, with D possibly TRBD1 on 7 matching bases. CDR3 length: 15 residues. V was trimmed by 8 bases and J by 1 base, leaving 16 bases between them. The germline V gene has CDR1 MNHNY and CDR2 SVGAGI (reference sequence). CDR3 coding DNA: TGTGCCAGCCGGCAGGGGGGAGTAGGCACAGATACGCAGTATTTT. This sequence encodes CASRQGGVGTDTQYF.

This sequence joins TRBV3-1 (or the pseudogene TRBV3-2) and TRBJ1-3; TRBD1 is a possible D gene (5 bases). With 1 base removed from V and 0 bases from J, the gap between germline ends came to 10 bases. Per the germline V gene, CDR1 is LGHDT and CDR2 is YNNKEL (reference sequence). The CDR3 extends over 16 amino acids. CDR3 DNA: TGTGCCAGCAGCCAAGTGCGGGGGAACTCTGGAAACACCATATATTTT. Translating gives CASSQVRGNSGNTIYF.

This chain uses TRBV19 with TRBJ2-7, with TRBD1 matching 8 bases. CDR3 length: 13 amino acids. Trimming removed 7 bases from V and 6 bases from J; junction bases left unmatched: 8. Germline CDR1 reads LNHDA; CDR2 reads SQIVND (reference sequence). CDR3 sequence: CASMGTGLGEQYF. The CDR3 DNA reads as TGTGCCAGTATGGGGACAGGACTCGGCGAGCAGTACTTC.

The J gene is TRBJ1-2, the V gene TRBV27, with unresolved D. This CDR3 spans 13 amino acids. Germline V gene data show CDR1 as MNHEY and CDR2 as SMNVEV (reference sequence). Trimming took off 5 bases at V and 2 bases at J, with 9 bases between the two ends. CDR3 coding DNA: TGTGCCAGCAGTCGGGTAGGAAACTATGGCTACACCTTC. As protein: CASSRVGNYGYTF.

The genes are TRBV10-2 and TRBJ2-1; 9 bases align to TRBD1. V gave up 6 bases and J gave up 7 bases; unmatched junction bases: 10. CDR3 length equals 15 residues. From germline, CDR1 is WSHSY and CDR2 SAAADI. CDR3 nucleotides: TGCGCCAGCAGGGCCCGGGACAGGGTAAAAAATGAGCAGTTCTTC. Translating it yields CASRARDRVKNEQFF.

The J gene is TRBJ2-2, the V gene TRBV7-6; 9 nucleotides line up with TRBD2. The V segment lost 2 bases and the J segment 5 bases; nucleotides outside the gene matches: 6. CDR1 and CDR2 (germline): SGHVS, FNYEAQ. This CDR3 comprises 16 residues. The CDR3 loop is CASSLQLAGRTGELFF. CDR3 bases: TGTGCCAGCAGCTTACAACTAGCGGGCAGGACCGGGGAGCTGTTTTTT. Complete variable domain (other parts from reference TRBV7-6 and TRBJ2-2): GAGVSQSPRYKVTKRGQDVALRCDPISGHVSLYWYRQALGQGPEFLTYFNYEAQQDKSGLPNDRFSAERPEGSISTLTIQRTEQRDSAMYRCASSLQLAGRTGELFFGEGSRLTVL.

The J gene is TRBJ2-7, the V gene TRBV19; 8 bases align to TRBD1. With V trimmed by 3 bases and J by 0 bases, 4 bases remained unmatched. The CDR3 extends over 15 amino acids. The V gene's germline CDR1 is LNHDA and CDR2 SQIVND (reference sequence). CDR3 in DNA: TGTGCCAGTAGTATCGCGGACAGGGCCTCCTACGAGCAGTACTTC. The encoded protein is CASSIADRASYEQYF. Together with reference TRBV19 and TRBJ2-7, the CDR3 gives the full variable domain: DGGITQSPKYLFRKEGQNVTLSCEQNLNHDAMYWYRQDPGQGLRLIYYSQIVNDFQKGDIAEGYSVSREKKESFPLTVTSAQKNPTAFYLCASSIADRASYEQYFGPGTRLTVT.

V and J are TRBV3-1 (or the pseudogene TRBV3-2) and TRBJ1-6; the D gene is possibly TRBD1 (5 bases). CDR1 and CDR2 (germline): LGHDT, YNNKEL (reference sequence). Trimming took off 4 bases at V and 10 bases at J, with 14 bases between the two ends. The CDR3 totals 14 residues. As DNA, the CDR3 is TGTGCCAGCAGCCCGCAGGGTTTTCAGTCACCCCTCCACTTT. It yields the protein CASSPQGFQSPLHF.

The chain combines TRBV11-3 with TRBJ2-7; a weak D match, TRBD1 (6 bases). The V end lost 5 bases, the J end lost 6 bases, and 20 bases lay between the germline ends. The CDR3 is made up of 15 amino acids. In germline, CDR1 is SGHNT, CDR2 YENEEA. The CDR3 loop reads CASSDRSQGQSEQYF. DNA for the CDR3: TGTGCCAGCAGCGACAGGTCGCAGGGCCAGTCCGAGCAGTACTTC.

This chain links TRBV18 with TRBJ1-1; 10 nucleotides match TRBD1. CDR3 length: 13 amino acids. Trimming took 6 bases from V and 10 from J; bases not matched to a gene: 8. Germline V CDR1 and CDR2: KGHSH, LQKENI. The CDR3: CASSPGQGERAFF. The CDR3 DNA reads TGTGCCAGCTCCCCTGGACAGGGGGAGAGAGCTTTCTTT.

This clone was detected only once. The chain employs TRBV11-2 and TRBJ2-6; TRBD2 matches 8 bases. CDR3 length: 17 residues. Germline V gene lookup returns CDR1 SGHAT and CDR2 FQNNGV. V was clipped by 5 bases and J by 2 bases; unmatched bases: 8. The CDR3 coding sequence is TGTGCCAGCAGCCTAGGTAGTAGCGGGACTGGGGCCAACGTCCTGACTTTC. This sequence encodes CASSLGSSGTGANVLTF.

The V gene is TRBV5-5, the J gene TRBJ1-1, with D possibly TRBD1 on 6 matching bases. Germline V CDR1 and CDR2: SGHKS, YYEKEE (reference sequence). With 0 bases removed from V and 4 bases from J, the gap between germline ends came to 16 bases. The CDR3 has 16 residues. In DNA form, the CDR3 reads TGTGCCAGCAGCTTGGCAGGGGCATTGGGTAGCACTGAAGCTTTCTTT. Its translation is CASSLAGALGSTEAFF. Full variable domain (remainder filled in from reference TRBV5-5 and TRBJ1-1): DAGVTQSPTHLIKTRGQQVTLRCSPISGHKSVSWYQQVLGQGPQFIFQYYEKEERGRGNFPDRFSARQFPNYSSELNVNALLLGDSALYLCASSLAGALGSTEAFFGQGTRLTVV.

A note on this clone: One end of the junction does not line up with germline, which may come from a read error. The V and J genes are TRBV7-8 and TRBJ1-2; TRBD1 matches at 7 bases. The CDR3 has 11 amino acids. Germline CDR1 reads SGHVS; CDR2 reads FQNEAQ. The chain's CDR3 is CASSLVGQAFF. The CDR3 region has the DNA TGTGCCAGCAGCTTAGTCGGACAGGCCTTCTTC.

Of note for this clone: At one boundary the junction diverges from the germline segment, which might be a read error. This rearrangement joins TRBV2 to TRBJ2-7; TRBD1 matches at 7 bases. The CDR3 totals 11 residues. The V gene's germline CDR1 is SNHLY and CDR2 FYNNEI. The CDR3 is CASSATTGLHF. The CDR3 DNA follows: TGTGCCAGCAGTGCCACGACAGGGTTACACTTC.

The chain joins TRBV7-2 to TRBJ1-1, with D possibly being TRBD1 (6 bases). Germline V gene data show CDR1 as SGHTA and CDR2 as FQGNSA. V lost 4 bases and J 5 bases, leaving 11 bases between the germline ends. This CDR3 comprises 13 residues. CDR3 in DNA: TGTGCCAGCAGCTCGGGACAATTGACTGAAGCTTTCTTT. As protein: CASSSGQLTEAFF.

The chain uses TRBV4-2 and TRBJ2-5, with TRBD1 identical over 10 bases. The germline V gene encodes CDR1 LGHNA and CDR2 YNFKEQ. The CDR3 extends over 15 amino acids. Trimming cost V 4 bases and J 5 bases; bases outside gene matches: 7. CDR3 sequence: CASSRRDRGKETQYF. As DNA, the CDR3 is TGTGCCAGCAGCCGACGGGACAGGGGTAAGGAGACCCAGTACTTC.